A single sample is the source of the 12 T cell receptor beta chains below, sequenced in a study of blood T cell repertoires in COVID-19. Libraries were prepared by immunoSEQ multiplex PCR; TCRdb keeps only in-frame clonotypes and omits some of them. The sample lists some 200,000 clones, around 90% occurring once. Sequencing input: peripheral blood. These receptor sequences come from a man aged 35 to 55 with active or convalescent COVID-19.

The rearrangement joins TRBV19 to TRBJ2-7, with 10 bases fitting TRBD2. The germline gives CDR1 LNHDA, CDR2 SQIVND (reference sequence). The CDR3 length is 17 residues. With V trimmed by 7 bases and J by 6 bases, 18 bases remained unmatched. Here the CDR3 DNA reads TGTGCCAGTACCCCAAAGATAGGGGCTAGCGGGAGTGTCGAGCAGTACTTC. This sequence encodes CASTPKIGASGSVEQYF.

The chain carries TRBV12-3 or TRBV12-4 and TRBJ1-2; TRBD1 matches 9 bases. There are 13 residues in the CDR3. V was pared by 6 bases and J by 8 bases, with 7 bases of the junction left unmatched. For the CDR3, the DNA is TGTGCCAGCAGCCCGGGACAGGGATGGGGCTACACCTTC. Protein sequence: CASSPGQGWGYTF.

Only one count was recorded for this clone. The chain has TRBV15 and TRBJ1-2, with 7 bases that match TRBD1. The germline CDR1 and CDR2 sequences are LNHNV and YYDKDF (reference sequence). Trimming removed 5 bases from V and 1 base from J; junction bases left unmatched: 7. The CDR3 contains 15 residues. For the CDR3, the DNA is TGTGCCACCAGCCCGGACAGGTCCTTTAACTATGGCTACACCTTC. Its protein is CATSPDRSFNYGYTF.

This rearrangement joins TRBV11-2 to TRBJ2-6; perhaps TRBD2 as D (7 bases). Germline V gene lookup returns CDR1 SGHAT and CDR2 FQNNGV. Between the trimmed V and J ends, which lost 5 bases and 2 bases, there was a span of 19 bases. The CDR3 has 18 residues. The CDR3 reads CASSPRGGVSAGANVLTF. The CDR3 DNA is TGTGCCAGCAGCCCCCGAGGGGGGGTAAGTGCTGGGGCCAACGTCCTGACTTTC.

The chain uses TRBV7-9 and TRBJ2-1, with 7 bases fitting TRBD2. CDR3 size: 15 residues. Losses at the gene ends were 6 bases for V and 10 bases for J; bases not matched to a gene: 15. Germline lookup yields CDR1 SEHNR and CDR2 FQNEAQ (reference sequence). CDR3 region: CASSPPGLPPGEQFF. CDR3 nucleotides: TGTGCCAGCAGTCCGCCGGGACTACCGCCAGGGGAGCAGTTCTTC.

The genes are TRBV7-8 and TRBJ2-7; D remains unclear. Germline-derived CDR1 and CDR2 are SGHVS and FQNEAQ. The CDR3 has 16 amino acids. Trimming removed 0 bases from V and 2 bases from J, with 14 bases in between. The DNA for the CDR3 is TGTGCCAGCAGCTTAGCCAGAGCGTCTCATCCCTACGAGCAGTACTTC. Protein: CASSLARASHPYEQYF.

CDR3 DNA: TGTGCCAGTAACCTTCTAGATTCCGGGGAGCTGTTTTTT. It encodes CASNLLDSGELFF. V gene TRBV19 combines with J gene TRBJ2-2; no clear D gene. The CDR3 totals 13 residues. With 7 bases removed from V and 6 bases from J, the gap between germline ends came to 12 bases. Germline V gives CDR1 LNHDA, CDR2 SQIVND (reference sequence).

The chain carries TRBV19 and TRBJ2-2; tentatively, D is TRBD1 (6 bases). CDR1 LNHDA and CDR2 SQIVND come from the germline V gene (reference sequence). Trimming stripped 5 bases from V and 3 bases from J, with 13 bases between. This CDR3 has 15 residues. DNA for the CDR3: TGTGCCAGTAGTCTTAGGGGGAGCGACACCGGGGAGCTGTTTTTT. This encodes CASSLRGSDTGELFF.

The genes are TRBV10-3 and TRBJ2-3; a possible D gene is TRBD2 (7 bases). Germline V gene data show CDR1 as ENHRY and CDR2 as SYGVKD. With 7 bases removed from V and 5 bases from J, the gap between germline ends came to 13 bases. This CDR3 is 13 amino acids long. The CDR3 DNA follows: TGTGCCATCATGGGGGGGCGAGAAGATACGCAGTATTTT. Translation gives CAIMGGREDTQYF.

The CDR3 loop reads CASTLDRGQFYGYTF. In DNA, the CDR3 is TGTGCCAGCACCCTAGACAGGGGGCAGTTCTATGGCTACACCTTC. This rearrangement joins TRBV6-5 to TRBJ1-2; 10 bases map to TRBD1. CDR3 length equals 15 residues. CDR1 and CDR2 (germline): MNHEY, SVGAGI. With 7 bases clipped from V and 4 bases from J, the junction kept 9 bases outside the gene matches.

The chain employs TRBV29-1 and TRBJ1-3; D uncertain. Germline loops: CDR1 SQVTM, CDR2 ANQGSEA. There are 15 residues in the CDR3. V was cut by 0 bases and J by 0 bases, with 9 bases left in between. The CDR3 sequence: CSVEDRSNSGNTIYF. The CDR3 bases are TGCAGCGTTGAAGACAGGTCTAACTCTGGAAACACCATATATTTT.

J is TRBJ1-3 and V is TRBV4-1, with D tentatively TRBD1 (6 bases). The CDR3 totals 15 residues. Germline lookup yields CDR1 MGHRA and CDR2 YSYEKL. Between the trimmed V and J ends, which lost 2 bases and 4 bases, there was a span of 12 bases. Here the CDR3 reads CASSQPTGRGNTIYF. CDR3 nucleotide sequence: TGCGCCAGCAGCCAACCTACAGGGCGCGGAAACACCATATATTTT.